A single sample gave rise to the 5 T cell receptor beta chains below, sequenced in a study of T-cell reconstitution after alpha-beta-depleted transplantation in children. This sample's TCRbeta library carried unique molecular identifier barcodes. TCRdb re-called the PCR reads through MiXCR, storing one row per CDR3 protein. The profile shows almost 20,000 distinct CDR3 sequences, about an eighth of them singletons. The sequencing used PBMCs, mostly from graft donor cells, collected 60 days after TCRalphabeta/CD19-depleted stem cell transplant. The receptors originated from a female patient between 2 and 10 years old who had a stem cell transplant for congenital amegakaryocytic thrombocytopenia, so the T cells may come from the graft donor.

This chain uses TRBV30 with TRBJ2-2, with D possibly called TRBD1 or TRBD2 (5 bases each). This CDR3 has 15 amino acids. V lost 4 bases and J lost 4, with 16 bases in between. CDR1 and CDR2 (germline): GTSNPN, SVGIG (reference sequence). CDR3 bases: TGTGCCTGGAACATGGGGCCCGGGGCCACCGGGGAGCTGTTTTTT. It is translated as CAWNMGPGATGELFF.

This clonotype has a single count. The V gene is TRBV10-3, the J gene TRBJ2-1, with unresolved D. The CDR3 extends over 12 amino acids. V was pared by 8 bases and J by 10 bases, with 15 bases between. The germline V gene encodes CDR1 ENHRY and CDR2 SYGVKD. CDR3 region: CAISRTFYEQFF. CDR3 sequence (DNA): TGTGCCATCTCCCGGACCTTTTACGAGCAGTTCTTC.

This clonotype was seen at least ten times. The chain uses TRBV12-3 or TRBV12-4 and TRBJ1-3; D is possibly TRBD1 (5 bases). V gave up 10 bases and J gave up 4 bases, with 17 bases separating them. The CDR3 extends over 14 amino acids. The CDR3 DNA follows: TGTGCCACCTCCCGGTGGGACCACGGAAACACCATATATTTT. This translates into CATSRWDHGNTIYF.

V and J are TRBV5-6 and TRBJ2-1, with 11 bases identical to TRBD2. The CDR3 loop spans 16 amino acids. The germline gives CDR1 SGHDT, CDR2 YYEEEE. Trimming took 4 bases from V and 7 from J; bases not matched to a gene: 10. CDR3 in DNA: TGTGCCAGCAGCAGAAGGGATAGCGGGAGGGCAAATGAGCAGTTCTTC. It is translated as CASSRRDSGRANEQFF.

This clonotype has at least ten counts. This rearrangement joins TRBV28 to TRBJ1-1; 8 bases line up with TRBD1. Per the germline V gene, CDR1 is MDHEN and CDR2 is SYDVKM. This CDR3 spans 15 amino acids. Trimming at V came to 4 bases and at J to 5 bases, leaving 9 bases not matched to a gene. The CDR3 protein is CASSSHQGASTEAFF. DNA for the CDR3: TGTGCCAGCAGTTCACACCAGGGGGCGAGTACTGAAGCTTTCTTT.